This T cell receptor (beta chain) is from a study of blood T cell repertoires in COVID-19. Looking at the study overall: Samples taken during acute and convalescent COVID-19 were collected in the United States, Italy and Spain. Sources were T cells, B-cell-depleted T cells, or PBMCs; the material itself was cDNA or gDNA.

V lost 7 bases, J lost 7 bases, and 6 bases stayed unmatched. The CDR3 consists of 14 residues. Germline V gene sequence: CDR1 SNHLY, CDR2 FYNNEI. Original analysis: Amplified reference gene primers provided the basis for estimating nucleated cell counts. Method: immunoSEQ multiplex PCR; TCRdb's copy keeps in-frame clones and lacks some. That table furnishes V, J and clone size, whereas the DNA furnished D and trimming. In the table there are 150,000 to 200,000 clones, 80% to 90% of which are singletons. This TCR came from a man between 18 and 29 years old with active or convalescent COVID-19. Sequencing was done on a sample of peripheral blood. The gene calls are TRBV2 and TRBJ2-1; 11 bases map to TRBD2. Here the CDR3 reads CASTTSGRRNEQFF. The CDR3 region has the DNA TGTGCCAGCACAACTAGCGGGAGAAGGAATGAGCAGTTCTTC.